The next 10 T cell receptor beta chains were all read from a single sample in a study of blood T cell repertoires in COVID-19. The protocol was immunoSEQ multiplex PCR, while the TCRdb copy is restricted to in-frame clones and leaves out a portion. The table has some 230,000 clones, more than 85% seen once; the top ten hold 10%. Sequencing was performed on peripheral blood. The receptors originated from a woman aged 45-65 years with COVID-19, enrolled during active disease.

V is TRBV3-1 (or the pseudogene TRBV3-2) and J is TRBJ1-2, with D possibly being TRBD1 (5 bases). Germline loops: CDR1 LGHDT, CDR2 YNNKEL (reference sequence). The CDR3 is made up of 14 amino acids. The V end was cut by 3 bases, the J end by 8 bases, with 16 bases between. The CDR3 bases are TGTGCCAGCAGCCATAGGACACCTCTTGAAGGCTACACCTTC. It codes for CASSHRTPLEGYTF.

This chain joins TRBV3-1 (or the pseudogene TRBV3-2) and TRBJ2-7; D possibly corresponds to TRBD1 (5 bases). V lost 1 base and J 5 bases, leaving 15 bases between the germline ends. The CDR3 runs 15 residues. Per the germline V gene, CDR1 is LGHDT and CDR2 is YNNKEL (reference sequence). The CDR3 sequence: CASSQVGNRCNEQYV. The DNA of the CDR3 is TGTGCCAGCAGCCAAGTTGGGAACAGGTGCAACGAGCAGTACGTC.

The rearrangement links TRBV3-1 (or the pseudogene TRBV3-2) to TRBJ2-3, with 9 positions matching TRBD2. The CDR3 consists of 19 residues. V dropped 3 bases and J dropped 5; count of bases not matched to a gene: 18. Germline CDR1 is LGHDT and CDR2 is YNNKEL (reference sequence). In DNA form, the CDR3 reads TGTGCCAGCAGCCAGGTCCCCCCGACTTTAGCGGGAGCGGAAGATACGCAGTATTTT. This gives the protein CASSQVPPTLAGAEDTQYF.

CDR3 protein: CASSLGDNYGYTF. The CDR3 DNA follows: TGCGCCAGCAGCCTGGGAGATAACTATGGCTACACCTTC. The rearrangement links TRBV5-1 to TRBJ1-2; D gene ambiguous. From germline, CDR1 is SGHRS and CDR2 YFSETQ. V lost 4 bases, J lost 1 base, and 8 bases lay in between. The CDR3 totals 13 residues.

The chain uses TRBV7-2 and TRBJ2-2; possibly TRBD2 for D (6 bases). Per the germline V gene, CDR1 is SGHTA and CDR2 is FQGNSA. The CDR3 is 15 residues long. V was shortened by 6 bases and J by 3 bases, with 14 bases between the two germline ends. This CDR3 reads CASRAPGLHTGELFF. CDR3 bases: TGTGCCAGCAGGGCACCGGGACTGCACACCGGGGAGCTGTTTTTT.

The V gene is TRBV9, the J gene TRBJ1-2; D not resolved. The V end lost 6 bases, the J end lost 0 bases, and 9 bases lay between the germline ends. CDR1 SGDLS and CDR2 YYNGEE come from the germline V gene. CDR3 length equals 13 residues. The CDR3 protein is CASKAETNYGYTF. The CDR3 coding sequence is TGTGCCAGCAAAGCCGAAACTAACTATGGCTACACCTTC.

The chain recombines TRBV5-1 with TRBJ1-1, with 7 bases identical to TRBD1. Germline loops: CDR1 SGHRS, CDR2 YFSETQ. The CDR3 runs to 15 residues. The trim removed 4 bases at V and 1 base at J, leaving 7 bases unmatched. CDR3 in DNA: TGCGCCAGCAGCATCTCGACAGGGACGAACACTGAAGCTTTCTTT. It translates to CASSISTGTNTEAFF.

The chain uses TRBV4-2 and TRBJ1-2; 7 bases map to TRBD1. V lost 4 bases and J lost 6; bases outside the gene matches: 17. The CDR3 has 17 residues. Germline V gives CDR1 LGHNA, CDR2 YNFKEQ. This chain's CDR3 is CASSRVEDRVRGHGYTF. In nucleotides, the CDR3 is TGTGCCAGCAGCCGAGTAGAAGACAGGGTAAGGGGGCATGGCTACACCTTC.

The V gene is TRBV28, the J gene TRBJ2-7; the D gene is possibly TRBD2 (5 bases). CDR3 length: 15 amino acids. V lost 4 bases to trimming and J lost 2 bases, with 15 bases between them. CDR1 is MDHEN, CDR2 SYDVKM, per germline. The CDR3 nucleotides are TGTGCCAGCAGTTCCCCCGACGGGAATCCCTACGAGCAGTACTTC. Protein sequence: CASSSPDGNPYEQYF.

The chain joins TRBV30 to TRBJ2-2; D may be TRBD1 (5 bases). The germline CDR1 and CDR2 sequences are GTSNPN and SVGIG (reference sequence). V lost 0 bases and J lost 3, with 14 bases in between. The CDR3 runs 16 residues. CDR3 in DNA: TGTGCCTGGAGTGTACGGGCAGGGATCGACACCGGGGAGCTGTTTTTT. It yields the protein CAWSVRAGIDTGELFF.